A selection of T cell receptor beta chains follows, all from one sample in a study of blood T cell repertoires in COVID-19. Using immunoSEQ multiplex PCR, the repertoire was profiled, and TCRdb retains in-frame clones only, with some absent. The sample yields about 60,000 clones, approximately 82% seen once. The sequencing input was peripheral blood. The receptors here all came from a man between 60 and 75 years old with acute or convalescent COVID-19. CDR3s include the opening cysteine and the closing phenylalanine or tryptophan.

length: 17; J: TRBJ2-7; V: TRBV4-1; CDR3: CASSQDQEGPPGYEQYF
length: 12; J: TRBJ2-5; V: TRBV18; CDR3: CASSSTGETQYF
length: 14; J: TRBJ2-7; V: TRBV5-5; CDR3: CASSLGTGGYEQYF
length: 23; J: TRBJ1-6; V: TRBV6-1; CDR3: CASSEAYRPTGLPRSSYNSPLHF
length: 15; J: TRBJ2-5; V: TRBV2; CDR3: CASSSALAVQETQYF
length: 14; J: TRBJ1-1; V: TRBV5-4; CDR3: CASSLWTENTEAFF
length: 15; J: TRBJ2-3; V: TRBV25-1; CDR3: CASSEKDFWKDTQYF
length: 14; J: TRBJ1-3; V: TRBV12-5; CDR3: CASGFGISGNTIYF
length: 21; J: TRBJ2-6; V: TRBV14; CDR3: CASSPRRGRASGFSGANVLTF
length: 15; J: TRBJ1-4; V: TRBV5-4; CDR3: CASSFRQATNEKLFF
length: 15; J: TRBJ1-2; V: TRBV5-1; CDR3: CASSQGQGSFYGYTF
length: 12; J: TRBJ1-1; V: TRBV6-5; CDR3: CASSIGRSEAFF
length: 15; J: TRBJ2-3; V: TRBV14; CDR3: CASSPIHSSTDTQYF
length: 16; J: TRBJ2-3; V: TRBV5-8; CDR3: CASSLGPGGKPDTQYF
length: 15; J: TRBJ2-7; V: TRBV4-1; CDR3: CASSQALREGWEQYF
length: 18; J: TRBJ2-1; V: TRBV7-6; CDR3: CASSLEASGLNSYNEQFF
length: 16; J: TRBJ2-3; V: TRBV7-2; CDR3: CASSPPGLAGGDTQYF
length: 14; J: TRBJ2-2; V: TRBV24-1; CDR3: CATSGLAVTGELFF
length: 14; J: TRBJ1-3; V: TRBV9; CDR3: CASSSGGSGNTIYF
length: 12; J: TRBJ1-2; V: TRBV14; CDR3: CASKGDTYGYTF
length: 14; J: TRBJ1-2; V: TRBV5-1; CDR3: CASSLDGSLYGYTF
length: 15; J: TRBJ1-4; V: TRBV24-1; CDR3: CATSDSRAGGEKLFF
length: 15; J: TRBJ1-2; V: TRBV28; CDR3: CASSLNSGPNYGYTF
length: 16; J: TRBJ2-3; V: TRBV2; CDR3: CASSEGGGVNTDTQYF
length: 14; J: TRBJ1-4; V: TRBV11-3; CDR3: CASSAYRSGEKLFF
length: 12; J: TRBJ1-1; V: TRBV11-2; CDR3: CASKKGAAEAFF
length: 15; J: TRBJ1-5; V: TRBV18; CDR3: CASSLRDTPDQPQHF
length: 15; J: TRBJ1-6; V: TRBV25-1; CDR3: CASSVGSHTDSPLHF
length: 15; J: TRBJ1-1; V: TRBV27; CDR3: CASSLNQFGQGRAFF
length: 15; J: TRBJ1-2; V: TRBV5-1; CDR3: CASSGTGGINYGYTF
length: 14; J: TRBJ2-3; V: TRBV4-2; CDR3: CASSQVGSTDTQYF
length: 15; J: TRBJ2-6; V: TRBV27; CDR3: CASSPRSSGANVLTF
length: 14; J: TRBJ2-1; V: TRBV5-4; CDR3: CASSLGVGDNEQFF
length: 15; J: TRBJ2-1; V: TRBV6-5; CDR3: CASSYSRDRANEQFF
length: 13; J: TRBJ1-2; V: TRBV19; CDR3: CASVDRAGYGYTF
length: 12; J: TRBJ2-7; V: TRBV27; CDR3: CASSPPGYEQYF
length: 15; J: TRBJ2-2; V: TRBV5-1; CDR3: CASRSGQANTGELFF
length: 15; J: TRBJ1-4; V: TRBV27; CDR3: CASSNAGTANEKLFF
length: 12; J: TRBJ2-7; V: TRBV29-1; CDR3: CSVAGQAPEQYF
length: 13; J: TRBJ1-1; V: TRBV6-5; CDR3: CASVRVGETEAFF
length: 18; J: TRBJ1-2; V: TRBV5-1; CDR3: CASSPTISDSRKTNGYTF
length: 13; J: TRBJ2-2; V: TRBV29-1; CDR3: CSVEHTNTGELFF
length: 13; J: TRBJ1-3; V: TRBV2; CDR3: CASRFSLGNTIYF
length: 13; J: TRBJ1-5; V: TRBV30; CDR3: CAWSSSSNQPQHF
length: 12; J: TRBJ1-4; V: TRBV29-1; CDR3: CSVGQFNEKLFF